This T cell receptor (beta chain) was sequenced during a study of cytomegalovirus exposure and HLA in healthy donors. Repertoires were generated with immunoSEQ multiplex PCR, while TCRdb's copy carries only in-frame clones and drops some. This sample has 180,000 or so clones, with just under 90% found just once. Germline V lookup: CDR1 MNHNY, CDR2 SVGAGI (reference sequence). This CDR3 is built from 13 residues. V was pared by 10 bases and J by 0 bases, with 12 bases between. About this clone: Its antigen is still unknown.

Regarding the study as a whole: For most TCR sequences rarity was the rule, although some public TCRs occurred in many donors.

Input material: PBMCs. The rearrangement links TRBV6-6 to TRBJ1-2; no firm D call. The clonotype was recovered from a woman under 40 in good health and CMV-seronegative. The CDR3 DNA reads TGTGCCACCCGATTAGAGACTAACTATGGCTACACCTTC. It encodes CATRLETNYGYTF.